Many counts were recorded for the clone carrying this T cell receptor beta chain. The antigen is unknown. The germline gives CDR1 MNHNS, CDR2 SASEGT. There are 14 residues in the CDR3. V shed 6 bases, J shed 0 bases, and the junction held 5 bases outside the gene matches. The data stem from a study of glioma-infiltrating T cells. Study-level information: Samples included WHO grade II oligodendrogliomas or astrocytomas and initial-diagnosis grade IV glioblastomas. Study-level findings and limits: Non-neoplastic patients had below-expected tissue-blood divergence, while all gliomas exceeded expectation.

TCR alpha and beta CDR3 regions were amplified from RNA using iRepertoire nested multiplex PCR. From the multiplex PCR reads, TCRdb called clonotypes with MiXCR, one entry per CDR3 protein. The sample records 300,000 to 450,000 distinct CDR3 sequences, roughly two fifths being singletons. This chain joins TRBV6-1 and TRBJ2-7, with 7 bases fitting TRBD2. This receptor was identified in a human donor with low-grade glioma or glioblastoma, undergoing nonglioma brain surgery, or in good health (not recorded which). The sequenced material came from glioma tissue, nonneoplastic brain tissue, or PBMCs (not recorded which). The CDR3 coding sequence is TGTGCCAGCAGGGGGGGGGGGACCTCCTACGAGCAGTACTTC. Translating gives CASRGGGTSYEQYF.